This entry lists 30 T cell receptor beta chains sequenced from one sample in a study of blood T cell repertoires in COVID-19. Sequenced by immunoSEQ multiplex PCR; TCRdb stores in-frame clones only, minus some. The sample includes under 250,000 clones, roughly 86% of them seen just once. The specimen sequenced was peripheral blood. Receptors originate from a woman aged 50 to 60 with active or convalescent COVID-19.

This chain connects TRBV19 to TRBJ1-1, with a possible D match to TRBD1 (5 bases). Trimming removed 1 base at V and 5 bases at J, with 17 bases between. This CDR3 contains 16 residues. The germline CDR1 and CDR2 sequences are LNHDA and SQIVND (reference sequence). CDR3: CASSIGGGSGGTEAFF. CDR3 nucleotide sequence: TGTGCCAGTAGTATAGGGGGGGGATCGGGTGGAACTGAAGCTTTCTTT.

This rearrangement joins TRBV24-1 to TRBJ1-5; D gene ambiguous. Germline loops: CDR1 KGHDR, CDR2 SFDVKD. Trimming stripped 4 bases from V and 5 bases from J, with 11 bases between. The CDR3 has 14 amino acids. In DNA form, the CDR3 reads TGTGCCACCAGTGAGGTCGGGAGGGATCAGCCCCAGCATTTT. Its translation: CATSEVGRDQPQHF.

The chain uses TRBV28 and TRBJ1-3, with D maybe TRBD1 (5 bases). Between the trimmed V and J ends, which lost 3 bases and 7 bases, there was a span of 10 bases. CDR1 is MDHEN, CDR2 SYDVKM, per germline. This CDR3 region has 13 residues. CDR3 nucleotide sequence: TGTGCCAGCAGTTTGGGGACTACGAACACCATATATTTT. This encodes CASSLGTTNTIYF.

The chain employs TRBV2 and TRBJ2-2; possibly TRBD1 for D (5 bases). Germline values: CDR1 SNHLY, CDR2 FYNNEI. Trimming took off 7 bases at V and 5 bases at J, with 14 bases between the two ends. This CDR3 is built from 14 residues. Written as DNA, the CDR3 is TGTGCCAGCATAGGGGTGAGAGGAACCGGGGAGCTGTTTTTT. The encoded protein is CASIGVRGTGELFF.

V is TRBV18 and J is TRBJ2-6, with 8 bases fitting TRBD1. V lost 2 bases to trimming and J lost 4 bases; unmatched junction nucleotides: 4. The CDR3 is 16 residues long. Germline loops: CDR1 KGHSH, CDR2 LQKENI. The CDR3 sequence: CASSPTGGPGANVLTF. The CDR3 nucleotides are TGTGCCAGCTCACCAACAGGGGGTCCCGGGGCCAACGTCCTGACTTTC.

This clone was picked up one time. V gene TRBV28 combines with J gene TRBJ2-2; 8 nucleotides align to TRBD1. The CDR3 spans 16 residues. V gave up 7 bases and J gave up 0 bases; unmatched junction bases: 7. Germline V CDR1 and CDR2: MDHEN, SYDVKM. The CDR3 DNA sequence: TGTGCCAGCACCAAGTTGGGACAGGCGAACACCGGGGAGCTGTTTTTT. This encodes CASTKLGQANTGELFF.

In this sample, this clone turned up once. The CDR3 nucleotides are TGTGCCACCAGTGATTCCGGGACAGGGTCTGGAAACACCATATATTTT. It is translated as CATSDSGTGSGNTIYF. The chain employs TRBV24-1 and TRBJ1-3; 9 nucleotides line up with TRBD1. Germline-derived CDR1 and CDR2 are KGHDR and SFDVKD. Trimming at V came to 2 bases and at J to 1 base, leaving 2 bases not matched to a gene. The CDR3 consists of 16 residues.

Only one count was recorded for this clone. The chain couples TRBV10-3 to TRBJ1-4; possible D gene TRBD1, 5 bases. The ends were cut back, 3 bases at V and 11 bases at J, with 10 bases in the middle. The germline V gene encodes CDR1 ENHRY and CDR2 SYGVKD. The CDR3 extends over 12 amino acids. This chain's CDR3 is CAISDTGGKLFF. DNA of the CDR3: TGTGCCATCAGTGACACGGGGGGGAAACTGTTTTTT.

This clone was recorded once. The CDR3 protein is CASSSTPRGESNQPQHF. As DNA, the CDR3 is TGTGCCAGCAGCTCAACGCCCCGGGGAGAAAGCAATCAGCCCCAGCATTTT. V usage is TRBV16 and J usage is TRBJ1-5; no clear D. The CDR3 runs to 17 residues. CDR1 and CDR2 (germline): KGHSY, FQNENV. V was cut by 5 bases and J by 1 base, with 18 bases left in between.

For the CDR3, the DNA is TGTGCCAGCAGTCCCGGGGGGGCCCAAGAGACCCAGTACTTC. It codes for CASSPGGAQETQYF. V and J are TRBV28 and TRBJ2-5, with 8 bases matching TRBD2. Germline V gene lookup returns CDR1 MDHEN and CDR2 SYDVKM. V trimming: 5 bases; J trimming: 1 base; junction bases outside the gene matches: 3. The CDR3 length is 14 residues.

For the CDR3, the DNA is TGCGGGACAGGGAGGGGAAACACCATATATTTT. Translated: CGTGRGNTIYF. The chain links TRBV20-1 to TRBJ1-3; 9 nucleotides line up with TRBD1. Germline V gene data show CDR1 as DFQATT and CDR2 as SNEGSKA (reference sequence). This CDR3 comprises 11 residues.

This clone was seen just once. The gene calls are TRBV13 and TRBJ1-5; 9 bases fit TRBD1. Germline-derived CDR1 and CDR2 are PRHDT and FYEKMQ (reference sequence). The CDR3 extends over 16 amino acids. Trimming took 0 bases from V and 5 from J; bases not matched to a gene: 5. The CDR3 DNA reads TGTGCCAGCAGCTTAGGTTTCGGGACAGGGTATCAGCCCCAGCATTTT. Its protein product is CASSLGFGTGYQPQHF.

V is TRBV24-1 and J is TRBJ2-6; tentative D call: TRBD1 (5 bases). Germline V gene data show CDR1 as KGHDR and CDR2 as SFDVKD. The CDR3 runs 16 residues. V was clipped by 2 bases and J by 0 bases, with 7 bases between them. The CDR3 nucleotides are TGTGCCACCAGTGATTCGACAGCCTCTGGGGCCAACGTCCTGACTTTC. It translates to CATSDSTASGANVLTF.

This clone was picked up a small number of times. This rearrangement joins TRBV2 to TRBJ1-6; the match to TRBD1 covers 7 bases. Trimming removed 6 bases from V and 5 bases from J; junction bases left unmatched: 7. The CDR3 extends over 15 amino acids. Germline V CDR1 and CDR2: SNHLY, FYNNEI. In nucleotides, the CDR3 is TGTGCCAGCAGCGAACAAACAGGGGATAATTCACCCCTCCACTTT. It codes for CASSEQTGDNSPLHF. Variable domain in full (rest from reference TRBV2 and TRBJ1-6): EPEVTQTPSHQVTQMGQEVILRCVPISNHLYFYWYRQILGQKVEFLVSFYNNEISEKSEIFDDQFSVERPDGSNFTLKIRSTKLEDSAMYFCASSEQTGDNSPLHFGNGTRLTVT.

V is TRBV19 and J is TRBJ1-1, with a tentative D call TRBD1 (6 bases). The V end lost 5 bases, the J end lost 3 bases, and 13 bases lay between the germline ends. This CDR3 has 14 amino acids. The germline V gene encodes CDR1 LNHDA and CDR2 SQIVND (reference sequence). In DNA form, the CDR3 reads TGTGCCAGTAGTTTCTCCTCAGGGGACACTGAAGCTTTCTTT. This gives the protein CASSFSSGDTEAFF.

V usage is TRBV10-3 and J usage is TRBJ1-2; no clear D gene. This CDR3 has 13 residues. V was pared by 2 bases and J by 7 bases, with 11 bases between. Germline loops: CDR1 ENHRY, CDR2 SYGVKD. Written as DNA, the CDR3 is TGTGCCATCAGTGAGACTGGGCTGAGTGGCTACACCTTC. Translation: CAISETGLSGYTF.

The rearrangement joins TRBV3-1 (or the pseudogene TRBV3-2) to TRBJ2-2; TRBD1 is a possible D gene (5 bases). Germline loops: CDR1 LGHDT, CDR2 YNNKEL (reference sequence). The germline V and J ends were trimmed by 4 bases and 2 bases, with 11 bases remaining between them. The CDR3 has 15 residues. CDR3 coding DNA: TGTGCCAGCAGCCCTCGCGGACAAAACACCGGGGAGCTGTTTTTT. Translation gives CASSPRGQNTGELFF.

This clone was seen only a few times. V usage is TRBV5-4 and J usage is TRBJ2-3; the D gene is possibly TRBD2 (6 bases). CDR3 length: 13 residues. The germline V gene encodes CDR1 SGHNT and CDR2 YYREEE (reference sequence). The V gene lost 3 bases and the J gene lost 4 bases, with 9 bases spanning the gap. The CDR3 here is CASSSPSADTQYF. The CDR3 nucleotides read TGTGCCAGCAGCTCCCCTAGCGCAGATACGCAGTATTTT.

This chain uses TRBV5-6 with TRBJ2-7; TRBD1 is a possible D gene (6 bases). The CDR3 has 13 amino acids. V gave up 2 bases and J gave up 6 bases, with 12 bases separating them. In germline, CDR1 is SGHDT, CDR2 YYEEEE. The DNA for the CDR3 is TGTGCCAGCAGCTTCCAGGACAGCGCCGAGCAGTACTTC. Its protein is CASSFQDSAEQYF.

As concerns this clone: This may come from a read error, since a much larger clone is one base off. The rearrangement uses TRBV14 and TRBJ1-1; TRBD1 matches 8 bases. Unmatched junction bases numbered 0, after V lost 2 bases and J lost 4 bases. The germline gives CDR1 SGHDN, CDR2 FVKESK. The CDR3 spans 13 residues. CDR3 loop: CASSQQGATEAFF. The DNA of the CDR3 is TGTGCCAGCAGCCAACAGGGGGCCACTGAAGCTTTCTTT.

The chain couples TRBV29-1 to TRBJ2-2; TRBD1 might be the D (5 bases). Germline CDR1 reads SQVTM; CDR2 reads ANQGSEA. The CDR3 has 12 residues. Trimming took off 2 bases at V and 5 bases at J, with 6 bases between the two ends. The CDR3 reads CSVERGTGELFF. The CDR3 nucleotides are TGCAGCGTTGAAAGGGGTACCGGGGAGCTGTTTTTT.

The chain carries TRBV12-3 or TRBV12-4 and TRBJ2-1; no reliable D call. Trimming cost V 3 bases and J 4 bases, with 7 bases left between them. The CDR3 covers 13 residues. The CDR3 is CASSFTAYNEQFF. The CDR3, as DNA: TGTGCCAGCAGTTTCACAGCATACAATGAGCAGTTCTTC.

The rearrangement links TRBV27 to TRBJ1-2, with 7 bases matching TRBD1. J gave up 3 bases and V 5 bases, and 6 bases lay outside the gene matches. The CDR3 is made up of 14 amino acids. CDR1 is MNHEY and CDR2 is SMNVEV in the germline V gene (reference sequence). In DNA, the CDR3 is TGTGCCAGCAGTACGTTCGGGACAGACTATGGCTACACCTTC. Residues: CASSTFGTDYGYTF.

V usage is TRBV19 and J usage is TRBJ1-2; D is possibly TRBD1 (6 bases). V lost 5 bases, J lost 7 bases, and 11 bases lay in between. CDR1 LNHDA and CDR2 SQIVND come from the germline V gene (reference sequence). This CDR3 has 12 amino acids. The CDR3 DNA follows: TGTGCCAGTAGTGCAGGGGTGGTTGGCTACACCTTC. Translation: CASSAGVVGYTF. Filled out from reference TRBV19 and TRBJ1-2, the complete variable domain reads DGGITQSPKYLFRKEGQNVTLSCEQNLNHDAMYWYRQDPGQGLRLIYYSQIVNDFQKGDIAEGYSVSREKKESFPLTVTSAQKNPTAFYLCASSAGVVGYTFGSGTRLTVV.

The chain combines TRBV7-9 with TRBJ1-6; D possibly corresponds to TRBD1 (5 bases). This CDR3 comprises 14 residues. Trimming took off 6 bases at V and 6 bases at J, with 12 bases between the two ends. Looked up from germline, CDR1 is SEHNR and CDR2 is FQNEAQ (reference sequence). CDR3 in amino acids: CASSVSGLNSPLHF. DNA of the CDR3: TGTGCCAGCAGTGTTTCAGGGCTTAATTCACCCCTCCACTTT.

CDR3 region: CAIRHSTGELFF. The CDR3 DNA reads TGTGCCATCCGCCACTCCACCGGGGAGCTGTTTTTT. The gene calls are TRBV10-3 and TRBJ2-2; D not certain. Trimming cost V 8 bases and J 4 bases, with 8 bases left between them. The CDR3 has 12 amino acids. The germline CDR1 and CDR2 sequences are ENHRY and SYGVKD.

This clone was observed a few times. The V and J genes are TRBV29-1 and TRBJ1-1; D perhaps matches TRBD1 (5 bases). CDR3 length: 16 residues. V lost 7 bases, J lost 0 bases, and 21 bases lay in between. CDR1 is SQVTM and CDR2 is ANQGSEA in the germline V gene. The CDR3 loop reads CSAKANFRGVNTEAFF. The DNA of the CDR3 is TGCAGCGCGAAAGCGAACTTTAGGGGCGTGAACACTGAAGCTTTCTTT.

The chain has TRBV6-1 and TRBJ1-6, with D maybe TRBD1 (5 bases). Germline-derived CDR1 and CDR2 are MNHNS and SASEGT. The V gene lost 4 bases and the J gene lost 7 bases, with 23 bases spanning the gap. The CDR3 has 18 amino acids. The CDR3 nucleotides are TGTGCCAGCAGTGGGGCCCAGCTACACGCCCCAGGGAATTCACCCCTCCACTTT. It specifies CASSGAQLHAPGNSPLHF.

The chain couples TRBV6-5 to TRBJ2-2, with 8 bases fitting TRBD2. Trimming took 4 bases from V and 4 from J; bases not matched to a gene: 8. Looked up from germline, CDR1 is MNHEY and CDR2 is SVGAGI. This CDR3 has 16 amino acids. This chain's CDR3 is CASSSPSGSGTGELFF. As DNA, the CDR3 is TGTGCCAGCAGTTCCCCGAGCGGGAGCGGCACCGGGGAGCTGTTTTTT.

The chain links TRBV30 to TRBJ2-3; 8 bases align to TRBD2. V lost 3 bases to trimming and J lost 4 bases; unmatched junction nucleotides: 9. The CDR3 has 15 amino acids. CDR1 and CDR2 (germline): GTSNPN, SVGIG (reference sequence). The CDR3 spells CAWRYGTRLPDTQYF. The CDR3 nucleotides are TGTGCCTGGAGGTACGGGACTAGGCTTCCAGATACGCAGTATTTT.